This paragraph reports one TCR beta chain. Its specificity is not known. This sample is part of a study of cytomegalovirus exposure and HLA in healthy donors. Both 60 Vbeta primers and 13 Jbeta primers went into the PCR. Only in-frame clones appear in the TCRdb table, and some are missing; sequencing was by immunoSEQ multiplex PCR. The table records 80,000 or so clones, 55% to 75% of them present only once. The study, taken as a whole, reports: The authors reported that TCR beta sequences could predict HLA-A and HLA-B alleles. These predictions were accurate for most subjects in the first cohort. Fewer N-insertions (relative to the roughly 720-donor mean) were reportedly seen in an Asian-associated ancestry cluster in a later analysis. Segments of the TCR beta V type were, in most cases, productive about 87% or about 30% of the time in an earlier analysis. DRB1 showed the most TCR associations and HLA-C the fewest in a later analysis, as rates varied by HLA locus.

This clonotype was obtained from a man aged 25-40 years in good health and CMV-seropositive. The sample comprised PBMCs.

The CDR3 bases are TGTGCCAGCAGTTTCGCGGGAGGCCCCTACGAGCAGTACTTC. It is translated as CASSFAGGPYEQYF. The chain employs TRBV28 and TRBJ2-7; 8 bases line up with TRBD2. Germline V gene sequence: CDR1 MDHEN, CDR2 SYDVKM. The CDR3 has 14 amino acids. The J segment lost 2 bases and the V segment lost 3 bases, leaving 3 bases of the junction unmatched.